The entry below describes one T cell receptor beta chain. Authors' methods: Amplification with reference gene primers provided the estimates of nucleated cell counts. Generated by immunoSEQ multiplex PCR, the TCRdb table keeps only in-frame clones and is missing some. V, J and clone size are taken as reported in that table, and D and trimming were inferred from the DNA itself. The table lists just over 650,000 clones, about 87% of them singletons. The source of the sample is a study of blood T cell repertoires in COVID-19. At the level of the study: Sources were T cells, B-cell-depleted T cells, or PBMCs; the material itself was cDNA or gDNA.

Germline V lookup: CDR1 LNHDA, CDR2 SQIVND (reference sequence). Trimming cost V 7 bases and J 2 bases; bases outside gene matches: 15. The CDR3 sequence is 19 residues long. This chain connects TRBV19 to TRBJ2-6; 9 bases align to TRBD1. The sequence came from a woman between 18 and 30 years old with acute or convalescent COVID-19. Sequencing was done on a sample of peripheral blood. As DNA, the CDR3 is TGTGCCAGTAAAGGGTTTATTCAACAGGGGGCCCCTGGGGCCAACGTCCTGACTTTC. It encodes CASKGFIQQGAPGANVLTF.